The 25 T cell receptor beta chains below come from one sample, sequenced in a study of shared clonotypes between healthy human individuals (dated by TCRdb to the early 2020s). CD8 naive samples were CD45RO-negative cells positively selected for CCR7, giving a CD45RA+CCR7+ population that excluded TemRA cells. The method behind the library was the immunoSEQ multiplex PCR assay. As stored in TCRdb, this immuneACCESS dataset retains in-frame rearrangements with V and J assigned. A fraction of the clones does not appear; measured against another copy, unresolved V genes explain less than half of the discrepancy, and the remainder lacks a known reason. The sample profile shows 1.5 million to 2.5 million clones; about 95% of them were found once. In total, the top ten clones hold approximately 1.2% of the sample. The sample taken for sequencing was naive CD8+ T cells sorted from blood. According to the study, the label for this sample's cell subset or site signals: CD45RA+CCR7+. These TCRs come from a man between 18 and 29 years old in good health.

This clone was counted between two and nine times. The chain links TRBV9 to TRBJ1-2; 8 positions match TRBD1. Per the germline V gene, CDR1 is SGDLS and CDR2 is YYNGEE. The CDR3 contains 15 residues. With V trimmed by 4 bases and J by 3 bases, 8 bases remained unmatched. The DNA of the CDR3 is TGTGCCAGCAGCTTTGGACAGGGCGTTCACTATGGCTACACCTTC. Protein: CASSFGQGVHYGYTF. Based on the CDR3 plus reference TRBV9 and TRBJ1-2, the full variable domain is DSGVTQTPKHLITATGQRVTLRCSPRSGDLSVYWYQQSLDQGLQFLIQYYNGEERAKGNILERFSAQQFPDLHSELNLSSLELGDSALYFCASSFGQGVHYGYTFGSGTRLTVV.

V usage is TRBV28 and J usage is TRBJ2-7; 7 bases align to TRBD1. V shed 6 bases and J 1 base; nucleotides not matched to a gene: 6. The CDR3 is 14 amino acids. CDR1 is MDHEN, CDR2 SYDVKM, per germline. The DNA of the CDR3 is TGTGCCAGCAGCCCGGGACAGCTTTCCTACGAGCAGTACTTC. Translating gives CASSPGQLSYEQYF.

This clone is a singleton in its sample. V is TRBV5-4 and J is TRBJ2-7; D might be TRBD2 (5 bases). The CDR3 consists of 13 residues. Germline CDR1 SGHNT, CDR2 YYREEE (reference sequence). V was shortened by 1 base and J by 6 bases, with 11 bases between the two germline ends. CDR3 loop: CASSLIPGSEQYF. The CDR3 nucleotides read TGTGCCAGCAGCTTGATCCCGGGAAGCGAGCAGTACTTC. The variable domain in full, with the rest retrieved from reference TRBV5-4 and TRBJ2-7, is ETGVTQSPTHLIKTRGQQVTLRCSSQSGHNTVSWYQQALGQGPQFIFQYYREEENGRGNFPPRFSGLQFPNYSSELNVNALELDDSALYLCASSLIPGSEQYFGPGTRLTVT.

The chain carries TRBV7-9 and TRBJ2-1; 7 bases are shared with TRBD2. J gave up 7 bases and V 0 bases, and 6 bases lay outside the gene matches. The CDR3 has 15 residues. CDR1 is SEHNR, CDR2 FQNEAQ, per germline (reference sequence). The chain's CDR3 is CASSLAGGLKNEQFF. CDR3 DNA: TGTGCCAGCAGCTTAGCGGGGGGGTTAAAAAATGAGCAGTTCTTC.

This clone was observed once. This sequence joins TRBV13 and TRBJ2-7; 9 nucleotides align to TRBD2. The CDR3 runs to 15 residues. With 3 bases clipped from V and 7 bases from J, the junction kept 10 bases outside the gene matches. Germline V gene data show CDR1 as PRHDT and CDR2 as FYEKMQ (reference sequence). The DNA for the CDR3 is TGTGCCAGCAGCTTTTTTAGCGGGAGTCCCCGGGAGCAGTACTTC. The encoded protein is CASSFFSGSPREQYF.

The CDR3 spells CAWSVPRETQYF. DNA of the CDR3: TGTGCCTGGAGTGTCCCCCGAGAGACCCAGTACTTC. J is TRBJ2-5 and V is TRBV30; D is uncertain. CDR1 is GTSNPN and CDR2 is SVGIG in the germline V gene (reference sequence). Trimming removed 0 bases from V and 4 bases from J, with 6 bases in between. The CDR3 has 12 amino acids.

This chain joins TRBV9 and TRBJ2-1; D is possibly TRBD2 (5 bases). Trimming left V 6 bases short and J 2 bases short, with 12 bases between. From germline, CDR1 is SGDLS and CDR2 YYNGEE. This CDR3 spans 14 amino acids. The CDR3 sequence: CASTPGVAYNEQFF. DNA of the CDR3: TGTGCCAGCACCCCCGGGGTGGCCTACAATGAGCAGTTCTTC.

The CDR3 loop reads CASSEIQAYEQYF. Written as DNA, the CDR3 is TGCGCCAGCAGTGAGATTCAGGCCTACGAGCAGTACTTC. The chain uses TRBV10-2 and TRBJ2-7; D is uncertain. The V gene's germline CDR1 is WSHSY and CDR2 SAAADI. The CDR3 totals 13 residues. V was shortened by 2 bases and J by 2 bases, with 7 bases between the two germline ends.

The rearrangement joins TRBV27 to TRBJ1-3; D is unresolved. The CDR3 length is 15 residues. Trimming stripped 5 bases from V and 0 bases from J, with 11 bases between. CDR1 is MNHEY, CDR2 SMNVEV, per germline (reference sequence). For the CDR3, the DNA is TGTGCCAGCAGTGCTTTAGGGTACTCTGGAAACACCATATATTTT. Encoded protein: CASSALGYSGNTIYF.

This clone is a singleton in its sample. Distinct nucleotide sequences in the sample also encode this CDR3. This rearrangement joins TRBV5-1 to TRBJ2-1; TRBD2 agrees at 10 bases. V lost 1 base and J lost 4; bases outside the gene matches: 8. The CDR3 is 17 amino acids. The V gene's germline CDR1 is SGHRS and CDR2 YFSETQ. DNA for the CDR3: TGCGCCAGCAGCTTGTCGGCTAGCGGGAGCCCTTACAATGAGCAGTTCTTC. Amino acids: CASSLSASGSPYNEQFF.

The chain is built from TRBV6-5 and TRBJ2-7; the D gene is possibly TRBD2 (6 bases). Trimming took off 2 bases at V and 3 bases at J, with 11 bases between the two ends. CDR1 MNHEY and CDR2 SVGAGI come from the germline V gene. The CDR3 runs 14 residues. In DNA form, the CDR3 reads TGTGCCAGCAGTTACATTGGGACTGGCTACGAGCAGTACTTC. Translation: CASSYIGTGYEQYF.

As to this clone: The same CDR3 also results from other DNA sequences found in this sample. V and J are TRBV7-6 and TRBJ2-7; 7 bases agree with TRBD2. V shed 0 bases, J shed 5 bases, and the junction held 7 bases outside the gene matches. The CDR3 is made up of 15 amino acids. Germline-derived CDR1 and CDR2 are SGHVS and FNYEAQ. CDR3 in amino acids: CASSLALEGRDEQYF. Written as DNA, the CDR3 is TGTGCCAGCAGCTTAGCGCTGGAAGGGAGGGACGAGCAGTACTTC.

The J gene is TRBJ2-7, the V gene TRBV7-9; TRBD1 is a possible D gene (5 bases). Germline-derived CDR1 and CDR2 are SEHNR and FQNEAQ (reference sequence). This CDR3 is 13 amino acids long. Trimming took 5 bases from V and 4 from J, leaving 12 bases between them. Here the CDR3 reads CASSASQGYEQYF. CDR3 in DNA: TGTGCCAGCAGCGCAAGCCAGGGTTACGAGCAGTACTTC.

The genes are TRBV7-9 and TRBJ2-7; 9 nucleotides line up with TRBD1. Germline V gives CDR1 SEHNR, CDR2 FQNEAQ (reference sequence). Losses at the gene ends were 7 bases for V and 1 base for J; bases not matched to a gene: 5. The CDR3 runs to 14 residues. The CDR3 reads CASTRTGESYEQYF. CDR3 nucleotide sequence: TGTGCCAGCACACGGACAGGGGAGTCCTACGAGCAGTACTTC.

The chain recombines TRBV4-1 with TRBJ2-3; 7 positions match TRBD2. Trimming took 3 bases from V and 4 from J; bases not matched to a gene: 4. Per the germline V gene, CDR1 is MGHRA and CDR2 is YSYEKL. CDR3 length equals 14 residues. The CDR3 coding sequence is TGCGCCAGCAGCCAGTGGGAGGGCGCAGATACGCAGTATTTT. It codes for CASSQWEGADTQYF.

The rearrangement uses TRBV12-5 and TRBJ2-3; no clear D. The CDR3 sequence is 14 residues long. Germline V gene sequence: CDR1 LGHNT, CDR2 FRNRAP. Trimming removed 4 bases from V and 6 bases from J, with 14 bases in between. The CDR3 nucleotides are TGTGCTAGTGGTTCCCCCCCCATAGACGATACGCAGTATTTT. Amino acids: CASGSPPIDDTQYF.

This chain connects TRBV5-6 to TRBJ2-7; 8 bases match TRBD2. The germline CDR1 and CDR2 sequences are SGHDT and YYEEEE. The CDR3 length is 11 residues. The junction had 5 bases not matched to a gene; V was cut back by 4 bases and J by 11 bases. CDR3 DNA sequence: TGTGCCAGCAGCCGGGAGGGGGAAGAGTACTTC. Translation: CASSREGEEYF.

Points on this clone: Additional DNA sequences in this sample encode the identical CDR3. This chain joins TRBV5-6 and TRBJ2-7; D is unresolved. V gave up 0 bases and J gave up 2 bases, with 6 bases separating them. The CDR3 consists of 13 residues. Germline V lookup: CDR1 SGHDT, CDR2 YYEEEE. CDR3 sequence (DNA): TGTGCCAGCAGCTTGGACGGTACCTACGAGCAGTACTTC. Translated, it gives CASSLDGTYEQYF.

In regard to this clone: The sample contains more than one DNA sequence encoding this CDR3. The CDR3 DNA reads TGTGCCAGCAGTTTAGGTCCAGGAGACTATGGCTACACCTTC. Translation gives CASSLGPGDYGYTF. The chain combines TRBV27 with TRBJ1-2; D unresolved. The ends were cut back, 2 bases at V and 3 bases at J, with 10 bases in the middle. This CDR3 has 14 residues. CDR1 MNHEY and CDR2 SMNVEV come from the germline V gene (reference sequence).

J is TRBJ2-5 and V is TRBV2; D might be TRBD1 (6 bases). Germline CDR1 SNHLY, CDR2 FYNNEI. The CDR3 is 14 residues long. V lost 5 bases to trimming and J lost 3 bases, with 13 bases between them. CDR3 protein: CASSWTVREETQYF. As DNA, the CDR3 is TGTGCCAGCAGTTGGACAGTGCGGGAAGAGACCCAGTACTTC.

V usage is TRBV5-1 and J usage is TRBJ2-3; TRBD1 is a possible D gene (5 bases). Germline assignment: CDR1 SGHRS and CDR2 YFSETQ. This CDR3 is built from 15 residues. Deletions cut 4 bases from V and 0 bases from J, with 12 bases between. The CDR3 here is CASSPRQRSTDTQYF. Here the CDR3 DNA reads TGCGCCAGCAGCCCGAGACAGCGTAGCACAGATACGCAGTATTTT.

The chain uses TRBV27 and TRBJ2-4; D is undetermined. CDR1 MNHEY and CDR2 SMNVEV come from the germline V gene (reference sequence). There are 12 residues in the CDR3. The ends were cut back, 0 bases at V and 8 bases at J, with 5 bases in the middle. The CDR3 loop reads CASSLSDYIQYF. CDR3 sequence (DNA): TGTGCCAGCAGTTTATCCGACTACATTCAGTACTTC.

This sequence joins TRBV2 and TRBJ2-1; 11 positions agree with TRBD2. Germline V gene sequence: CDR1 SNHLY, CDR2 FYNNEI. Trimming cost V 7 bases and J 7 bases; bases outside gene matches: 6. The CDR3 totals 14 residues. The CDR3 nucleotides read TGTGCCAGCACAGCCCGGACTAGCGGGAATGAGCAGTTCTTC. Amino acids: CASTARTSGNEQFF.

The V gene is TRBV2, the J gene TRBJ1-1; TRBD1 matches at 7 bases. The CDR3 is 17 residues long. V trimming: 4 bases; J trimming: 0 bases; junction bases outside the gene matches: 11. CDR1 and CDR2 (germline): SNHLY, FYNNEI. The CDR3, as DNA: TGTGCCAGCAGTGCTGGGACAGCTCTTATACTGAACACTGAAGCTTTCTTT. Protein product: CASSAGTALILNTEAFF.

Remarks on this clone: Additional DNA sequences in this sample encode the identical CDR3. The rearrangement uses TRBV5-4 and TRBJ2-7; D not resolved. The CDR3 loop spans 13 amino acids. V was cut by 4 bases and J by 4 bases, with 12 bases left in between. Germline V gives CDR1 SGHNT, CDR2 YYREEE (reference sequence). The CDR3 region is CASSLDRGYEQYF. The CDR3, as DNA: TGTGCCAGCAGCCTCGACCGTGGGTACGAGCAGTACTTC.